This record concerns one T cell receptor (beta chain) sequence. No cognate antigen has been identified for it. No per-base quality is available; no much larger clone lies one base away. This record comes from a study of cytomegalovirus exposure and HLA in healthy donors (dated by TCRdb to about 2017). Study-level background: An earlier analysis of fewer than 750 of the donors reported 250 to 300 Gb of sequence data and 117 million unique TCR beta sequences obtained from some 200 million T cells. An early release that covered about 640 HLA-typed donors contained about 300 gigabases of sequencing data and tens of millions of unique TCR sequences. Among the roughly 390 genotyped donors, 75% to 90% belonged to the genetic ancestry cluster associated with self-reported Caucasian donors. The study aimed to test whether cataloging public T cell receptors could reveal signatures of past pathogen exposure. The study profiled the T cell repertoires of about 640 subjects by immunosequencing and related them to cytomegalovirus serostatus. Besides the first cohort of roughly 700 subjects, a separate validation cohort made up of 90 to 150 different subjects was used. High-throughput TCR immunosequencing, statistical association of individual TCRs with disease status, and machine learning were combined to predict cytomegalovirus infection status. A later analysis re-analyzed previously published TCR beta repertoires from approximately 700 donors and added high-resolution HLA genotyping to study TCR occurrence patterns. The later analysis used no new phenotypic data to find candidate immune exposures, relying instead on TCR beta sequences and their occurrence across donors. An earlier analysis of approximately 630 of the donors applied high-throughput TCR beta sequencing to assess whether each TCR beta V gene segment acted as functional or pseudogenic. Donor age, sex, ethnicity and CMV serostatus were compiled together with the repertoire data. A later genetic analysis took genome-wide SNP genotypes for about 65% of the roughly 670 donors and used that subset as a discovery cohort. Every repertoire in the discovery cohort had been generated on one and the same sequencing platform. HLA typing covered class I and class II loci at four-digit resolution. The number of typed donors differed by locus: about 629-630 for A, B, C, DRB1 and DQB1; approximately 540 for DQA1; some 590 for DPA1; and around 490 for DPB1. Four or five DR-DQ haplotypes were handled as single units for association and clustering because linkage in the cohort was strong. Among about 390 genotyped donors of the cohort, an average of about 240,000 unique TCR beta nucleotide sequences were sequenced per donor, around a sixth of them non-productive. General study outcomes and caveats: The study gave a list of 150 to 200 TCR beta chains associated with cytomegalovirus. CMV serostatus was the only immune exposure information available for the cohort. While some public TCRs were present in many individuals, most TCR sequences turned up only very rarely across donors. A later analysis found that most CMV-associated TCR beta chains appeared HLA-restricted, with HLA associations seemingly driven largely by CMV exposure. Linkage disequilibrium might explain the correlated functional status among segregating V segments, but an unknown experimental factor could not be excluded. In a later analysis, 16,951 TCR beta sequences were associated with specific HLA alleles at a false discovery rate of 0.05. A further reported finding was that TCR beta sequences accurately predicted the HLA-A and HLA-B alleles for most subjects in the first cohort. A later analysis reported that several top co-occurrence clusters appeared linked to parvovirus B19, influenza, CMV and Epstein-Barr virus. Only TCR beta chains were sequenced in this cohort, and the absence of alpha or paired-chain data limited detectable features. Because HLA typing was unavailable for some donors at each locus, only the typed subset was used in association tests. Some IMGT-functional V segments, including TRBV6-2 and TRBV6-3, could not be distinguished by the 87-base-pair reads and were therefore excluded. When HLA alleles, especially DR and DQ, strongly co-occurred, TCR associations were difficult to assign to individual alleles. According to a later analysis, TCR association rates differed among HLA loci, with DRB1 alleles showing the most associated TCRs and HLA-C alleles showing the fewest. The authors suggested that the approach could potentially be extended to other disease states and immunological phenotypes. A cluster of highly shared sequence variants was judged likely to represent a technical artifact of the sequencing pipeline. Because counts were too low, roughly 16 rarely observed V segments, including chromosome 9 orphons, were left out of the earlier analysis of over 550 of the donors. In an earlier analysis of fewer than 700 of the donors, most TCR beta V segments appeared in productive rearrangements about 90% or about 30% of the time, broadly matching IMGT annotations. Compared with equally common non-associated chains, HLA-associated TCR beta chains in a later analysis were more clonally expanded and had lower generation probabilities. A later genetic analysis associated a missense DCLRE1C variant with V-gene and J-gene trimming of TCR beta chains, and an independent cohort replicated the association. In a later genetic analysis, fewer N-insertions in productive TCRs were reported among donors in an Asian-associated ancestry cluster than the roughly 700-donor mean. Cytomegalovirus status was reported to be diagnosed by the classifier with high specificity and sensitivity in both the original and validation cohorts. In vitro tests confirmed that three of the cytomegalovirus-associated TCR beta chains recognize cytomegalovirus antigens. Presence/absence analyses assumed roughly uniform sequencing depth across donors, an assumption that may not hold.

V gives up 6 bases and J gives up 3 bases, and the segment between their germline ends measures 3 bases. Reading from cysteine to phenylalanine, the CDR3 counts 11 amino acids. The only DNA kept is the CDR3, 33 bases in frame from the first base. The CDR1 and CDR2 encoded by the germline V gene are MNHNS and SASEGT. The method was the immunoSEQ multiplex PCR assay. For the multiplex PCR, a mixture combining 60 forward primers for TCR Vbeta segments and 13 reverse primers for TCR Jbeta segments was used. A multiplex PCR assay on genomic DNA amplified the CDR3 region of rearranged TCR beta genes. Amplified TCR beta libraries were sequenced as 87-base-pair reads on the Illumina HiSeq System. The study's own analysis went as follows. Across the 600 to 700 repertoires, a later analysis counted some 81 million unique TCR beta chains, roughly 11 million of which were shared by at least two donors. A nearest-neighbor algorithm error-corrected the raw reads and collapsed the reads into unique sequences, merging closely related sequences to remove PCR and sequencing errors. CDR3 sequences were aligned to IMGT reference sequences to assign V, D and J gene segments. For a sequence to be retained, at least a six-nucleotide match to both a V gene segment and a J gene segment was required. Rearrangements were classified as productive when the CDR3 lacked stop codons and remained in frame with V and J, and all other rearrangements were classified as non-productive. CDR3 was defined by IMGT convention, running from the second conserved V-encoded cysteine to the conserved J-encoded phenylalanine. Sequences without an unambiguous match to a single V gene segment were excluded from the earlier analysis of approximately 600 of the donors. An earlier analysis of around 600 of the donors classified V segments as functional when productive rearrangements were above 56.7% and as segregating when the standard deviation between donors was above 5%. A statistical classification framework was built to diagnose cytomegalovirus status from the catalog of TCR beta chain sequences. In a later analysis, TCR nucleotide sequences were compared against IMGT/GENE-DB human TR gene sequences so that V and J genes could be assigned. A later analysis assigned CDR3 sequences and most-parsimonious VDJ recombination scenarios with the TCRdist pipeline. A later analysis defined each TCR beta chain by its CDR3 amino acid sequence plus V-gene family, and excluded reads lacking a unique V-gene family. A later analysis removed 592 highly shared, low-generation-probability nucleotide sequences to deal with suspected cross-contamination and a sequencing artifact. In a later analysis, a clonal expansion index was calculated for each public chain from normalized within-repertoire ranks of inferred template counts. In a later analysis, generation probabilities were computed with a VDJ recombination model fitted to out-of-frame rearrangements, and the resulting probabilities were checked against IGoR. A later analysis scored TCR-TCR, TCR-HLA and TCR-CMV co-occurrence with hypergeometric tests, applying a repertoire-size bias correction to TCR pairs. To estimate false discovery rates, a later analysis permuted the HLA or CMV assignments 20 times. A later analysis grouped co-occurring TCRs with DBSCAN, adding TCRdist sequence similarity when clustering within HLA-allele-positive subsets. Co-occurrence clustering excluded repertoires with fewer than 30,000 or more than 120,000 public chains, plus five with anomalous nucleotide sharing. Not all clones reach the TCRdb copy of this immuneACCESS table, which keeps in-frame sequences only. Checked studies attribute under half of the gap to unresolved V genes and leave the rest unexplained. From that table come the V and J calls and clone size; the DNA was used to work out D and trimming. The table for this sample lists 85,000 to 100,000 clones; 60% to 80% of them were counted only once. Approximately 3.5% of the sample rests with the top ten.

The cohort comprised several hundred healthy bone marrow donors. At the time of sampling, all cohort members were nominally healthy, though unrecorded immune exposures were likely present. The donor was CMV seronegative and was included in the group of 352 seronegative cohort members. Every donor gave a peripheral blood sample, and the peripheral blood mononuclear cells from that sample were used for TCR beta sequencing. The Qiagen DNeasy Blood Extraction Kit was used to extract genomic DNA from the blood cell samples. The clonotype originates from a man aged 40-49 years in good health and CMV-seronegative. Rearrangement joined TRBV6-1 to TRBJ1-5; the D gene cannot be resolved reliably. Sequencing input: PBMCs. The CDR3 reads CASSINQPQHF. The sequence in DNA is TGTGCCAGCAGCATCAATCAGCCCCAGCATTTT.